This paragraph covers one T cell receptor beta chain sequence. This sample is part of a study of blood T cell repertoires in COVID-19. This CDR3 comprises 14 residues. Germline CDR1 reads SGDLS; CDR2 reads YYNGEE. Trimming at V came to 2 bases and at J to 2 bases, leaving 3 bases not matched to a gene. Per the authors' pipeline: Amplified reference gene primers provided the basis for estimating nucleated cell counts. Using immunoSEQ multiplex PCR, the repertoire was profiled, and TCRdb retains in-frame clones only, with some absent. D and trimming were read from the DNA, whereas the V and J calls and clone size are those reported in that table. The sample holds roughly 220,000 clones; 90% are singletons and the top ten take less than 15%. Exposed enrollees encountered a COVID-19 case at some point within 2 weeks before study entry.

The sequenced sample was PBMCs or T cells enriched from blood (not recorded which). The sequence was collected from a man younger than 45 who had been exposed to COVID-19. The chain joins TRBV9 to TRBJ1-2, with 7 nucleotides matching TRBD1. The CDR3 DNA reads TGTGCCAGCAGCGTCACAGGGGTGAACTATGGCTACACCTTC. Translated: CASSVTGVNYGYTF.